The rows below give T cell receptor beta chains drawn from one sample of a study of Ad26.COV2.S vaccination and SARS-CoV-2 variants. Measured with immunoSEQ multiplex PCR; TCRdb has only the in-frame clones, and not every one. The sample has 430,000 or so clones; around nine tenths are singletons. The sequencing used peripheral blood, collected in a trial of Ad26.COV2.S vaccine versus placebo. All receptors derive from a person between 18 and 60 years old who received the Ad26.COV2.S COVID-19 vaccine or a placebo. CDR3s include the opening cysteine and the closing phenylalanine or tryptophan. D genes are given only for firm matches. Expanded clones are given a class, and other clones once, few, many or no size at all.

abundance	d_gene	v_gene	j_gene	CDR3aa	CDR3nt
-	-	TRBV27	TRBJ1-1	CASSHHRAPNTEAFF	TGTGCCAGCAGCCACCACAGGGCGCCGAACACTGAAGCTTTCTTT
few	-	TRBV12-3/TRBV12-4	TRBJ2-7	CASSFEGPTEQYF	TGTGCCAGCAGTTTTGAGGGGCCGACCGAGCAGTACTTC
-	-	TRBV12-5	TRBJ2-1	CASALWGTPEDEQFF	TGTGCTAGTGCCCTTTGGGGGACCCCGGAGGATGAGCAGTTCTTC
-	TRBD2	TRBV28	TRBJ2-1	CASSPLAGGYNEQFF	TGTGCCAGCAGCCCTCTAGCGGGGGGATACAATGAGCAGTTCTTC
-	-	TRBV12-3/TRBV12-4	TRBJ1-1	CASTPRAGRAFF	TGTGCCAGCACTCCGAGGGCGGGGCGGGCTTTCTTT
-	TRBD1	TRBV15	TRBJ2-7	CATSPAGTGSYEQYF	TGTGCCACCAGCCCGGCCGGGACAGGGTCTTACGAGCAGTACTTC
-	TRBD2	TRBV6-4	TRBJ2-3	CASSGLAGADTQYF	TGTGCCAGCAGTGGACTAGCGGGAGCAGATACGCAGTATTTT
-	TRBD1	TRBV19	TRBJ1-2	CASSLRDRGGHGYTF	TGTGCCAGTAGTCTACGGGACAGGGGTGGTCATGGCTACACCTTC
-	-	TRBV30	TRBJ1-3	CAWSAGLGNTIYF	TGTGCCTGGAGTGCCGGGTTGGGTAACACCATATATTTT
-	-	TRBV4-2	TRBJ1-6	CASSPNPGALDSPLHF	TGTGCCAGCAGCCCCAACCCAGGGGCATTGGATTCACCCCTCCACTTT
-	-	TRBV2	TRBJ1-1	CASSAASENTEAFF	TGTGCCAGCAGTGCGGCATCGGAGAACACTGAAGCTTTCTTT
-	TRBD1	TRBV7-9	TRBJ1-2	CASSFRGSEYGYTF	TGTGCCAGCAGCTTCAGGGGGTCAGAATATGGCTACACCTTC
-	-	TRBV4-1	TRBJ1-1	CASSQESPLNTEAFF	TGCGCCAGCAGCCAAGAGAGCCCGCTGAACACTGAAGCTTTCTTT
-	TRBD1	TRBV7-2	TRBJ2-6	CASSLGDSTSGANVLTF	TGTGCCAGCAGCTTAGGGGACAGTACTTCTGGGGCCAACGTCCTGACTTTC
-	TRBD1	TRBV5-4	TRBJ2-1	CASSTQGTGGREQFF	TGTGCCAGCAGCACCCAAGGGACAGGGGGTCGGGAGCAGTTCTTC
-	-	TRBV5-1	TRBJ2-1	CASSTGRLSSYNEQFF	TGCGCCAGCAGCACGGGACGGCTCAGCTCCTACAATGAGCAGTTCTTC
-	-	TRBV19	TRBJ2-1	CASTNRAGYNEQFF	TGTGCCAGCACCAACAGGGCGGGGTACAATGAGCAGTTCTTC